This TCR beta chain was captured by sequencing in a study of T cells in Graves' hyperthyroidism and ophthalmopathy. Germline CDR1 MDHEN, CDR2 SYDVKM. This CDR3 has 14 residues. V was clipped by 2 bases and J by 2 bases, with 7 bases between them. TCR beta CDR3 regions were amplified from RNA transcripts. The HTBI primer set was used in a first-round RT-PCR of the TCR CDR3. TCRdb itself ran the multiplex PCR reads through MiXCR, one entry per CDR3 protein. The data hold about 500,000 distinct CDR3 sequences, with 17% observed a single time. This clonotype was picked up many times. The chain links TRBV28 to TRBJ1-3, with D perhaps TRBD1 (5 bases). This clonotype originated in a woman aged 18-29 years with Graves' ophthalmopathy. Sequenced input: blood. The CDR3, as DNA: TGTGCCAGCAGTTTAAGGGGAGCTGGAAACACCATATATTTT. Protein: CASSLRGAGNTIYF.